This TCR beta chain was recorded in a study of beta chain features in type 1 diabetes. Expressed TCRB transcripts got sequenced, as all isolated RNA was reverse transcribed. Clones were read by immunoSEQ multiplex PCR, and TCRdb kept only the in-frame ones, dropping some. This table has 900,000 or so clones, about a sixth appearing once. Germline assignment: CDR1 WNHNN and CDR2 SYGVQD (reference sequence). V lost 3 bases and J lost 3; bases outside the gene matches: 10. The CDR3 totals 17 residues. Points from the study as a whole: Moderate yet significant TCRB CDR3 shortening was seen in Type 1 diabetes patients in all four CD4+ subsets. A potential influence of HLA type upon TCRB rearrangement remained unresolved herein. A pattern of fewer insertions and more deletions at VDJ junctions was seen in type 1 diabetes patients. The cDNA sequencing approach could over-represent high-TCR-expressing cells.

This clone was picked up one time. The antigen remains unidentified. Sequenced: naive CD4+ T cells from blood. This chain joins TRBV10-1 and TRBJ2-1; TRBD2 agrees at 8 bases. This TCR derives from a young woman in good health. CDR3: CASSDGREGRLYNEQFF. In nucleotides, the CDR3 is TGCGCCAGCAGTGATGGTCGGGAGGGCCGTCTCTACAATGAGCAGTTCTTC.